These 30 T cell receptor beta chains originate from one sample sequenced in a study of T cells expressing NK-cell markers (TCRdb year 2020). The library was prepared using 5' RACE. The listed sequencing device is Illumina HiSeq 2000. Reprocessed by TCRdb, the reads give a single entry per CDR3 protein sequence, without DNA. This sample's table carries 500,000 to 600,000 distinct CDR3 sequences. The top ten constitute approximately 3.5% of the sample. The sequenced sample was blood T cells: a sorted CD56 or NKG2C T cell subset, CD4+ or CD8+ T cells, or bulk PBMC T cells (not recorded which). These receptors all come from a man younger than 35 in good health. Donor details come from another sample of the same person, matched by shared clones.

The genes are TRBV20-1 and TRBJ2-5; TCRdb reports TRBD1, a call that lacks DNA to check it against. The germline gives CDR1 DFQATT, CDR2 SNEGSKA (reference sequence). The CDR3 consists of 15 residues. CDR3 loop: CSARGGGSLRETQYF.

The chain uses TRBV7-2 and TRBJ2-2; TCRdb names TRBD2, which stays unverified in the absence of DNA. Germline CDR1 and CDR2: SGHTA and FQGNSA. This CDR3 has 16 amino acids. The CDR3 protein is CASSLLAGGRTGELFF.

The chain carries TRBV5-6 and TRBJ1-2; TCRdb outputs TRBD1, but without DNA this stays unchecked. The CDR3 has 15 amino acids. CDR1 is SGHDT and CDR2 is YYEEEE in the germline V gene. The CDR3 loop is CASSLRGATNYGYTF.

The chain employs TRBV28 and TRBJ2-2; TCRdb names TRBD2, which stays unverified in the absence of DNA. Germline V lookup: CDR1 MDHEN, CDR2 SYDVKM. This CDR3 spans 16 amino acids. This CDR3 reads CASSTLSGRAPGELFF.

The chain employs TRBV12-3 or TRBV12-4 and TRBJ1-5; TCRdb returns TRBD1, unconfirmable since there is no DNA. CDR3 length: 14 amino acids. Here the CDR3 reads CASSLGQGGQPQHF.

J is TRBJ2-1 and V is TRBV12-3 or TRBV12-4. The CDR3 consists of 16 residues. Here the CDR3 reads CASSLAGLSPNNEQFF.

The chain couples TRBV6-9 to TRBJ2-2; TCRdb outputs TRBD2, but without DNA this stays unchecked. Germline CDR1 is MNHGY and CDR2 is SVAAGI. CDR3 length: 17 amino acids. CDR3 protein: CASTPEGTSGNTGELFF.

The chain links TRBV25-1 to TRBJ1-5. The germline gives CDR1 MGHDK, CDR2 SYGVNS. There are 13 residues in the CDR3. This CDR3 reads CASSGSGDQPQHF.

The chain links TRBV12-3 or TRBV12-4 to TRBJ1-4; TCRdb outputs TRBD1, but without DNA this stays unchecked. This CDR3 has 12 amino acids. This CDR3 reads CASRWGREKLFF.

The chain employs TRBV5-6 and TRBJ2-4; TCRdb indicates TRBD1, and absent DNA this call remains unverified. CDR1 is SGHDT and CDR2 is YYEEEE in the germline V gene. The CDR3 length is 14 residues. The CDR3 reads CASSEGTGENIQYF.

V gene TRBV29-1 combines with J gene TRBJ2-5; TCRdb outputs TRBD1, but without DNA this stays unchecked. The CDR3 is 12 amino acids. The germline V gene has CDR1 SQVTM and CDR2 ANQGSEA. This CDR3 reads CSVGSRGETQYF.

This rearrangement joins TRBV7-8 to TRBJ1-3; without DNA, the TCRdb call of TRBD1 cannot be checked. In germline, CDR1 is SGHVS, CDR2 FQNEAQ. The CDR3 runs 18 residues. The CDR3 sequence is CASSLGGGTLRPGNTIYF. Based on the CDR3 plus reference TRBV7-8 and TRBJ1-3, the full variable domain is GAGVSQSPRYKVAKRGQDVALRCDPISGHVSLFWYQQALGQGPEFLTYFQNEAQLDKSGLPSDRFFAERPEGSVSTLKIQRTQQEDSAVYLCASSLGGGTLRPGNTIYFGEGSWLTVV.

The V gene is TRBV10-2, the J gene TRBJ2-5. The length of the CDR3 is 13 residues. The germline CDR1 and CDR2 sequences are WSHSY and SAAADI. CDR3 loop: CASSESISETQYF.

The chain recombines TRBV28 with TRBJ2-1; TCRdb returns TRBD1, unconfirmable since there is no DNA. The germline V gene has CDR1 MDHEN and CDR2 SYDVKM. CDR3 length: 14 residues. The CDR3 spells CASSPPGQLDEQFF.

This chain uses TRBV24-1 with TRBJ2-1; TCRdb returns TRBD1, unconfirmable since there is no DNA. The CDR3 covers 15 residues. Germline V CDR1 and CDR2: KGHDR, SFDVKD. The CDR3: CATSELRQGYNEQFF.

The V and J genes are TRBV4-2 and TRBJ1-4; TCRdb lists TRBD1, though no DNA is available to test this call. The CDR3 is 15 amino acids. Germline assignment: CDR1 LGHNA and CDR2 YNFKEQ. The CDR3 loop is CASSPAPGYDEKLFF.

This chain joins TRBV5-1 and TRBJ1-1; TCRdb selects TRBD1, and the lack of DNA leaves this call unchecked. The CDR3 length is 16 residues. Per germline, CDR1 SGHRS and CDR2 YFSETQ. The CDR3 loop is CASRKLDKRMNTEAFF.

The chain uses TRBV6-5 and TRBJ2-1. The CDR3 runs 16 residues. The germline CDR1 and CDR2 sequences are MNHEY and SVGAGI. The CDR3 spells CASSYSRVSSYNEQFF.

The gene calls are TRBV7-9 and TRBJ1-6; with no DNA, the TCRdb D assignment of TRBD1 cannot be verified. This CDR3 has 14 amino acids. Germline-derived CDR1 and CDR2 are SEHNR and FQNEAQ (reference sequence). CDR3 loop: CASSLRQRDSPLHF.

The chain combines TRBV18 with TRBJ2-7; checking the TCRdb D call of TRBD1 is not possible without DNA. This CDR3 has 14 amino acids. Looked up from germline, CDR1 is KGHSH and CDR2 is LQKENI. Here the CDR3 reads CASSQGTDTVEQYF.

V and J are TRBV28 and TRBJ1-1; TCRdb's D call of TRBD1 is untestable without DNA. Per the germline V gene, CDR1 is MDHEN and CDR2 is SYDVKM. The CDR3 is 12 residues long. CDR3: CASDSGIPEAFF.

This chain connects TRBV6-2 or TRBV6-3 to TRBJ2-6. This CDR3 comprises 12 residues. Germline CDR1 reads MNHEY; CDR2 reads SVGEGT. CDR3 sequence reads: CASQVSANVLTF.

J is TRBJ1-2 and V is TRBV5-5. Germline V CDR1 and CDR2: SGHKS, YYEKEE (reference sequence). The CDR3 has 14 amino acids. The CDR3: CASSLIVTPYGYTF.

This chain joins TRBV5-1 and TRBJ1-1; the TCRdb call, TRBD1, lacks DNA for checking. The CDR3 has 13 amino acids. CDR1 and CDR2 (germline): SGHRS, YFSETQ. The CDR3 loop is CASSRQAGDEAFF.

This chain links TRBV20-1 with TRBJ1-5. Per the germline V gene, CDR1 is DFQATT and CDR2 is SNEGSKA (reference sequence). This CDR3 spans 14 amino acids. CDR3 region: CSAMSWRSNQPQHF.

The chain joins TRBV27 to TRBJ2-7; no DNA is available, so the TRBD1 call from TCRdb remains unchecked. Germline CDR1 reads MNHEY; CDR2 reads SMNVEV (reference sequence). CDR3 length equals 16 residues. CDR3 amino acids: CASSLLGQGASREQYF.

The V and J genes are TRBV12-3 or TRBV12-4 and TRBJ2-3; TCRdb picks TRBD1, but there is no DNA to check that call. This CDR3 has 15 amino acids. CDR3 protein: CASSPRQTLTDTQYF.

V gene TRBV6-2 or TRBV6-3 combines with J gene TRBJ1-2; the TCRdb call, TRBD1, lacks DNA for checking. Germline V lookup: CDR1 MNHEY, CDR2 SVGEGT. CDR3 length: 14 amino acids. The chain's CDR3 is CASSAPTGYYGYTF.

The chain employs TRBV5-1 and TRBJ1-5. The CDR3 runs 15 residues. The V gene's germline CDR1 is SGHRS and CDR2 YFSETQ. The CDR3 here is CASSLGPEGSQPQHF.

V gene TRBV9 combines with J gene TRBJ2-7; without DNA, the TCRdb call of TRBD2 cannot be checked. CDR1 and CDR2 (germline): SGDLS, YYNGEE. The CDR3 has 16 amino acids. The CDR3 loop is CASSPRAGISSYEQYF.